This TCR beta chain was identified during a study of T cell responses to AZD1222 COVID-19 vaccine. In the study overall: Both about-4-week and about-12-week second-dose recipients were combined. Study-level results: At baseline, seropositivity was found in only a handful of AZD1222 recipients.

Of note for this clone: As yet, its antigen is unknown.

CDR3 length: 15 residues. The germline CDR1 and CDR2 sequences are SGHKS and YYEKEE (reference sequence). Deletions cut 0 bases from V and 6 bases from J, with 13 bases between. The assay was immunoSEQ multiplex PCR, and TCRdb's table has in-frame clones only and misses some. The sample has 55,000 to 80,000 clones, roughly 89% seen once; the top ten hold more than 8.5%. The sample was peripheral blood, taken on day 0 of AZD1222 vaccination. V and J are TRBV5-5 and TRBJ2-1; a possible D gene is TRBD1 (5 bases). The clonotype comes from an adult in good health. Here the CDR3 reads CASSLAPRAGNEQFF. In DNA, the CDR3 is TGTGCCAGCAGCTTGGCACCCAGGGCTGGCAATGAGCAGTTCTTC.